This T cell receptor (beta chain) came from a study of CD8+CD57+ T cells in acquired aplastic anemia. Study summary: DNA from sorted CD4+ and CD8+ cells averaged around 3 ug.

This clonotype was recorded many times. The target antigen is unknown. For CDR3 and TCR beta VDJ profiling, genomic DNA was the template used. TCRdb re-called the reads with MiXCR, one entry per CDR3 protein. Of around 120,000 distinct CDR3 sequences listed, nearly 40% are singletons. Patients selected for sequencing had displayed CD8+CD57+ cell expansion by flow cytometry. Notes on the study in general: Comparison of patients with controls identified around 31 shared CD8+ CDR3 sequences. In CD8+ cells, Simpson's diversity showed no significant difference between patients and controls.

Per germline, CDR1 SGHDT and CDR2 YYEEEE. V lost 6 bases to trimming and J lost 4 bases, with 16 bases between them. CDR3 size: 14 residues. The sequence was collected from a human donor with aplastic anemia. The chain uses TRBV5-6 and TRBJ1-2; D is undetermined. The sample comprised sorted CD4+, CD8+, or CD8+CD57+ T cells (not recorded which) from PBMCs. The CDR3 region is CASTQSRRTYGYTF. CDR3 coding DNA: TGTGCCAGCACCCAATCGCGGAGGACCTATGGCTACACCTTC.